Listed here is a single T cell receptor (beta chain). The data originate from a study of T cell changes during pregnancy in multiple sclerosis. Produced via immunoSEQ multiplex PCR; TCRdb's table is partial and in-frame only. Of tens of thousands of clones listed, 90% are singletons. The material was peripheral blood, obtained in the third trimester of pregnancy. The receptor comes from a female donor with multiple sclerosis, enrolled in a pregnancy study.

DNA for the CDR3: TGTGCCAGCAGCTCAACCCCGGGACAGGGAGATGAAAAACTGTTTTTT. Translating gives CASSSTPGQGDEKLFF. V and J are TRBV13 and TRBJ1-4; 9 positions match TRBD1. V trimming: 4 bases; J trimming: 6 bases; junction bases outside the gene matches: 9. Germline V gene lookup returns CDR1 PRHDT and CDR2 FYEKMQ (reference sequence). The CDR3 consists of 16 residues.